A selection of T cell receptor beta chains follows, all from one sample in a study of cytomegalovirus exposure and HLA in healthy donors. Only in-frame clones appear in the TCRdb table, and some are missing; sequencing was by immunoSEQ multiplex PCR. The repertoire holds 45,000 to 70,000 clones, with 82% as singletons. Material: PBMCs. The receptors shown here come from a man in his thirties or forties in good health and CMV-seronegative. Both conserved end residues are part of each CDR3. A D gene is named only where the DNA matches it firmly. Size is stated for part of the rows, as once, few or many counts, or as a class when the clone is expanded.

abundance,d_gene,j_gene,v_gene,CDR3nt,CDR3aa
.,.,TRBJ2-3,TRBV19,TGTGCCAGTAGTCTGGGCCCCACGACAGATACGCAGTATTTT,CASSLGPTTDTQYF
.,.,TRBJ1-4,TRBV15,TGTGCCACCAGCAGAGATCGATCGGGGGGGCATGTGGGAAAACTGTTTTTT,CATSRDRSGGHVGKLFF
.,TRBD2,TRBJ2-2,TRBV5-4,TGTGCCAGCAGCTTGGGTTTAGCGGGCGGGGAGCTGTTTTTT,CASSLGLAGGELFF
.,.,TRBJ1-6,TRBV6-6,TGTGCCAGCAGTCCGACCCCGAGGGATTCACCCCTCCACTTT,CASSPTPRDSPLHF
.,.,TRBJ1-4,TRBV29-1,TGCAGCGTGGGGGTAGGGGGTAATGAAAAACTGTTTTTT,CSVGVGGNEKLFF
.,.,TRBJ1-1,TRBV6-5,TGTGCCAGCAGTTACTCCACAGGGTTCTCGAACACTGAAGCTTTCTTT,CASSYSTGFSNTEAFF
.,.,TRBJ1-4,TRBV6-6,TGCGCCAGCCTCTCTGTGGGAGGAAATGAAAAACTGTTTTTT,CASLSVGGNEKLFF
few,TRBD2,TRBJ2-1,TRBV5-4,TGTGCCAGCAGCTCCCGGGGTTTTTCGGGGGGGAGCTCCTACAATGAGCAGTTCTTC,CASSSRGFSGGSSYNEQFF
once,.,TRBJ1-2,TRBV7-2,TGTGCCAGCACCCCCGCCCCGGACGGGACTTTCTATGGCTACACCTTC,CASTPAPDGTFYGYTF
.,.,TRBJ2-1,TRBV4-2,TGTGCCAGCAAGGAGGCTTCCTACAATGAGCAGTTCTTC,CASKEASYNEQFF